The 25 T cell receptor beta chains below all came from one sample that was sequenced in a study of blood T cell repertoires in COVID-19. The assay was immunoSEQ multiplex PCR, and TCRdb's table has in-frame clones only and misses some. Here the sample spans about 280,000 clones, roughly 80% being singletons. Sequenced material: PBMCs or T cells enriched from blood (not recorded which). The receptors shown here come from a man in his forties or fifties who had been exposed to COVID-19.

The sample holds a few counts of this clone. The chain combines TRBV4-1 with TRBJ2-5, with 7 bases identical to TRBD1. Germline-derived CDR1 and CDR2 are MGHRA and YSYEKL. The CDR3 covers 16 residues. The V segment lost 5 bases and the J segment 3 bases; nucleotides outside the gene matches: 12. This CDR3 reads CASSWGTAKPKETQYF. DNA for the CDR3: TGCGCCAGCAGCTGGGGGACAGCGAAACCTAAAGAGACCCAGTACTTC.

V gene TRBV7-8 combines with J gene TRBJ1-5; D unclear. The CDR3 totals 14 residues. With 4 bases removed from V and 4 bases from J, the gap between germline ends came to 11 bases. Germline assignment: CDR1 SGHVS and CDR2 FQNEAQ. This CDR3 reads CASSSHEQNQPQHF. CDR3 DNA sequence: TGTGCCAGCAGCTCCCACGAACAGAATCAGCCCCAGCATTTT. The whole variable domain, remainder taken from reference TRBV7-8 and TRBJ1-5, is GAGVSQSPRYKVAKRGQDVALRCDPISGHVSLFWYQQALGQGPEFLTYFQNEAQLDKSGLPSDRFFAERPEGSVSTLKIQRTQQEDSAVYLCASSSHEQNQPQHFGDGTRLSIL.

The chain has TRBV30 and TRBJ1-5; 10 nucleotides align to TRBD1. The V gene's germline CDR1 is GTSNPN and CDR2 SVGIG (reference sequence). This CDR3 spans 14 amino acids. V was clipped by 4 bases and J by 6 bases; unmatched bases: 6. In DNA, the CDR3 is TGTGCCTGGACGAAGGACAGGGGGGGTCAGCCCCAGCATTTT. Protein product: CAWTKDRGGQPQHF.

In the case of this clone: The junction departs from the called germline gene at one end, perhaps through a read error. The V and J genes are TRBV6-1 and TRBJ1-5; D ambiguous. CDR3 length: 14 amino acids. Germline lookup yields CDR1 MNHNS and CDR2 SASEGT. The CDR3 loop reads CASIEGLGNQPQHF. DNA for the CDR3: TGTGCCAGCATTGAAGGGCTGGGCAATCAGCCCCAGCATTTT.

The chain combines TRBV2 with TRBJ1-5, with TRBD1 identical over 9 bases. CDR3 size: 16 residues. In germline, CDR1 is SNHLY, CDR2 FYNNEI. The V and J ends lost 5 bases and 4 bases, in that order; junction bases with no gene match: 9. CDR3 bases: TGTGCCAGCAGTCCCCGGACAGGGGAGTTAAATCAGCCCCAGCATTTT. Its translation: CASSPRTGELNQPQHF. Together with reference TRBV2 and TRBJ1-5, the CDR3 gives the full variable domain: EPEVTQTPSHQVTQMGQEVILRCVPISNHLYFYWYRQILGQKVEFLVSFYNNEISEKSEIFDDQFSVERPDGSNFTLKIRSTKLEDSAMYFCASSPRTGELNQPQHFGDGTRLSIL.

The rearrangement joins TRBV19 to TRBJ2-1; D not resolved. Trimming took 6 bases from V and 9 from J, leaving 21 bases between them. In germline, CDR1 is LNHDA, CDR2 SQIVND (reference sequence). The CDR3 is made up of 15 amino acids. The DNA for the CDR3 is TGTGCCAGTAGCCTCCTATATATAATCGGCGGTGAGCAGTTCTTC. It yields the protein CASSLLYIIGGEQFF.

V and J are TRBV6-5 and TRBJ2-2, with 10 bases identical to TRBD2. Germline-derived CDR1 and CDR2 are MNHEY and SVGAGI. Trimming removed 6 bases from V and 3 bases from J; junction bases left unmatched: 4. CDR3 length equals 15 residues. The CDR3 sequence: CASSRLAGDTGELFF. DNA for the CDR3: TGTGCCAGCAGCAGACTAGCGGGTGACACCGGGGAGCTGTTTTTT.

The chain joins TRBV29-1 to TRBJ1-2, with 7 positions matching TRBD1. With 6 bases clipped from V and 5 bases from J, the junction kept 15 bases outside the gene matches. This CDR3 has 15 residues. Germline CDR1 SQVTM, CDR2 ANQGSEA. In DNA form, the CDR3 reads TGCAGCGTCGATGGACAGGAAGATCACCCATATGGCTACACCTTC. Its translation: CSVDGQEDHPYGYTF.

In DNA, the CDR3 is TGTGCCAGCAGTTTATCACAGACGAACACCGGGGAGCTGTTTTTT. As protein: CASSLSQTNTGELFF. The J gene is TRBJ2-2, the V gene TRBV27, with D unclear. V was shortened by 0 bases and J by 0 bases, with 5 bases between the two germline ends. Germline CDR1 reads MNHEY; CDR2 reads SMNVEV (reference sequence). This CDR3 has 15 residues.

The CDR3 sequence: CSVYQWDSYYGYTF. For the CDR3, the DNA is TGCAGCGTCTACCAGTGGGACAGCTACTATGGCTACACCTTC. The rearrangement links TRBV29-1 to TRBJ1-2; TRBD1 matches 7 bases. The junction had 10 bases not matched to a gene; V was cut back by 6 bases and J by 3 bases. This CDR3 comprises 14 residues. The germline CDR1 and CDR2 sequences are SQVTM and ANQGSEA.

This rearrangement joins TRBV7-9 to TRBJ1-1, with TRBD1 matching 11 bases. Unmatched junction bases numbered 5, after V lost 6 bases and J lost 2 bases. Germline CDR1 is SEHNR and CDR2 is FQNEAQ (reference sequence). There are 15 residues in the CDR3. The CDR3 DNA sequence: TGTGCCAGCAGGCAGGGACAGGGGGGAAACACTGAAGCTTTCTTT. Its protein is CASRQGQGGNTEAFF.

The chain recombines TRBV7-9 with TRBJ2-1; 9 bases line up with TRBD2. This CDR3 has 16 residues. In germline, CDR1 is SEHNR, CDR2 FQNEAQ (reference sequence). V was clipped by 1 base and J by 4 bases; unmatched bases: 5. The CDR3, as DNA: TGTGCCAGCAGCTTAGGACTAGCGGAATGGTACAATGAGCAGTTCTTC. It yields the protein CASSLGLAEWYNEQFF.

The rearrangement links TRBV7-8 to TRBJ2-1; D unclear. The germline gives CDR1 SGHVS, CDR2 FQNEAQ. CDR3 length equals 16 residues. The V gene lost 5 bases and the J gene lost 10 bases, with 24 bases spanning the gap. In DNA form, the CDR3 reads TGTGCCAGCAGCATCGTCGGCATAGCCCTAATTGGGGAGCAGTTCTTC. Its translation is CASSIVGIALIGEQFF.

This clone was recorded once. V usage is TRBV6-5 and J usage is TRBJ2-7, with TRBD2 matching 11 bases. V lost 6 bases, J lost 1 base, and 5 bases stayed unmatched. The CDR3 is 15 residues long. The germline V gene encodes CDR1 MNHEY and CDR2 SVGAGI. The CDR3 DNA sequence: TGTGCCAGCAGGCTCGGGACTAGCGGATCCTACGAGCAGTACTTC. Amino acids: CASRLGTSGSYEQYF.

V usage is TRBV2 and J usage is TRBJ2-7; D remains unclear. Deletions cut 7 bases from V and 3 bases from J, with 7 bases between. CDR3 size: 11 residues. The germline V gene encodes CDR1 SNHLY and CDR2 FYNNEI. The CDR3 coding sequence is TGTGCCAGCACTGCGAACTACGAGCAGTACTTC. Its translation: CASTANYEQYF.

The genes are TRBV7-9 and TRBJ2-5; D unclear. The V end lost 5 bases, the J end lost 5 bases, and 18 bases lay between the germline ends. The germline V gene has CDR1 SEHNR and CDR2 FQNEAQ (reference sequence). The length of the CDR3 is 15 residues. The CDR3 DNA sequence: TGTGCCAGCAGCCCACGGAGAATGGCCGATGAGACCCAGTACTTC. This encodes CASSPRRMADETQYF.

V is TRBV30 and J is TRBJ2-2, with D maybe TRBD2 (5 bases). V lost 3 bases to trimming and J lost 1 base, with 9 bases between them. The CDR3 is 14 amino acids. Looked up from germline, CDR1 is GTSNPN and CDR2 is SVGIG (reference sequence). The CDR3 reads CAWRDAGNTGELFF. CDR3 nucleotide sequence: TGTGCCTGGAGGGACGCGGGGAACACCGGGGAGCTGTTTTTT.

The table lists this clone with a few counts. The chain uses TRBV2 and TRBJ1-3; D possibly corresponds to TRBD1 (5 bases). V gave up 7 bases and J gave up 1 base, with 11 bases separating them. Germline values: CDR1 SNHLY, CDR2 FYNNEI. The CDR3 is 14 residues long. The CDR3 DNA follows: TGTGCCAGCATTTTAGGGGAATCTGGAAACACCATATATTTT. Protein product: CASILGESGNTIYF.

The rearrangement links TRBV24-1 to TRBJ2-7; D gene uncertain. CDR1 is KGHDR and CDR2 is SFDVKD in the germline V gene. The CDR3 runs 11 residues. Trimming cost V 6 bases and J 6 bases, with 8 bases left between them. The CDR3: CATSYGSEQYF. The CDR3 DNA sequence: TGTGCCACCAGTTATGGCAGCGAGCAGTACTTC.

The J gene is TRBJ2-7, the V gene TRBV29-1; 7 bases agree with TRBD1. Germline V gene lookup returns CDR1 SQVTM and CDR2 ANQGSEA. The CDR3 spans 13 residues. V lost 1 base and J lost 2; bases outside the gene matches: 2. The CDR3 region has the DNA TGCAGCGTTGAAGGGCAGGGGGCCTACGAGCAGTACTTC. It translates to CSVEGQGAYEQYF.

In the case of this clone: Other nucleotide sequences in the sample specify the same CDR3. J is TRBJ1-4 and V is TRBV24-1; 10 bases are shared with TRBD1. The CDR3 runs 15 residues. Germline V lookup: CDR1 KGHDR, CDR2 SFDVKD. J lost 5 bases, V lost 3 bases, and 2 bases had no gene match. CDR3 residues: CATSDPGQGNEKLFF. Written as DNA, the CDR3 is TGTGCCACCAGTGATCCGGGACAGGGGAATGAAAAACTGTTTTTT.

CDR3 bases: TGTGCCAGCTCACCATCTGGGACAGGGGGCAGGGACGAGCAGTACTTC. Translating gives CASSPSGTGGRDEQYF. The rearrangement uses TRBV18 and TRBJ2-7; 12 bases fit TRBD1. CDR3 length equals 16 residues. CDR1 is KGHSH and CDR2 is LQKENI in the germline V gene. J gave up 5 bases and V 2 bases, and 7 bases lay outside the gene matches.

The chain uses TRBV7-3 and TRBJ1-1; 7 nucleotides align to TRBD1. CDR1 SGHTA and CDR2 FQGTGA come from the germline V gene. CDR3 size: 17 residues. V gave up 6 bases and J gave up 4 bases; unmatched junction bases: 17. The CDR3 reads CASRYIQDAQGGTEAFF. The CDR3 DNA reads as TGTGCCAGCAGGTATATCCAGGACGCTCAGGGGGGCACTGAAGCTTTCTTT.

The chain couples TRBV9 to TRBJ1-1, with a weak D call TRBD1 (6 bases). The CDR3 contains 15 residues. Between the trimmed V and J ends, which lost 3 bases and 0 bases, there was a span of 12 bases. Germline V gene sequence: CDR1 SGDLS, CDR2 YYNGEE. The CDR3 reads CASSAPGTLNTEAFF. CDR3 nucleotides: TGTGCCAGCAGCGCCCCCGGGACATTGAACACTGAAGCTTTCTTT.

This chain uses TRBV6-5 with TRBJ2-1, with D possibly matching TRBD1 (5 bases). With 7 bases removed from V and 7 bases from J, the gap between germline ends came to 17 bases. CDR1 MNHEY and CDR2 SVGAGI come from the germline V gene. The CDR3 is 14 amino acids. The CDR3 nucleotides are TGTGCCAGCACCGACAGACGACTTGGGAATGAGCAGTTCTTC. This translates into CASTDRRLGNEQFF.